The 3 T cell receptor beta chains given below trace back to one sample, sequenced in a study of blood T cells in healthy people across ages. Together with a sample-barcoded 5' primer, a J-beta primer mix was included in a second PCR lasting about 6 to 11 cycles. TCRdb used MiXCR to reprocess the 5' RACE reads, holding one entry per CDR3 protein. This sample has some 780,000 distinct CDR3 sequences, with around three fifths found just once. The material sequenced was blood. These receptors were collected from a man between 40 and 49 years old in good health.

This clonotype has only a few counts. The gene calls are TRBV15 and TRBJ2-5; D gene ambiguous. Trimming stripped 0 bases from V and 5 bases from J, with 16 bases between. CDR1 and CDR2 (germline): LNHNV, YYDKDF (reference sequence). The CDR3 is 16 residues long. CDR3 region: CATSRDRGDIGETQYF. The CDR3 region has the DNA TGTGCCACCAGCAGAGATCGTGGGGATATCGGTGAGACCCAGTACTTC.

V and J are TRBV3-1 and TRBJ2-3; D assignment may be TRBD1 or TRBD2 (5 bases each). Germline V gene lookup returns CDR1 LGHDT and CDR2 YNNKEL (reference sequence). The CDR3 has 13 residues. V was trimmed by 10 bases and J by 4 bases, leaving 15 bases between them. In DNA form, the CDR3 reads TGTGCCATCGGGGACGAGTTCTCAGATACGCAGTATTTT. This codes for CAIGDEFSDTQYF.

This clonotype was counted only a few times. This rearrangement joins TRBV7-8 to TRBJ2-5, with 10 bases identical to TRBD2. V lost 1 base, J lost 5 bases, and 10 bases stayed unmatched. Germline CDR1 reads SGHVS; CDR2 reads FQNEAQ. The CDR3 consists of 17 residues. The CDR3 nucleotides read TGTGCCAGCAGCTTAGGTGTTAGCGGGGGGACTGCTGAGACCCAGTACTTC. Translation gives CASSLGVSGGTAETQYF.